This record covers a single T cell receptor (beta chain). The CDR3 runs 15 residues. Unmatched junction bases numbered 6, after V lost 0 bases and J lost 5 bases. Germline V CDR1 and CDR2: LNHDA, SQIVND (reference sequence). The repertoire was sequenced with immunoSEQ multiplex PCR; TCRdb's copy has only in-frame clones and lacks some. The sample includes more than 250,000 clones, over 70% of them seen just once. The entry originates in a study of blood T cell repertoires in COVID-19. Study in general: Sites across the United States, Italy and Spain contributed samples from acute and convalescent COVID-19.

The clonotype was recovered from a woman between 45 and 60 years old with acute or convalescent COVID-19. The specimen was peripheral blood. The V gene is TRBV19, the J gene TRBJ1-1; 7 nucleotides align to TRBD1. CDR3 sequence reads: CASSIEGGRQTEAFF. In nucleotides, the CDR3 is TGTGCCAGTAGTATAGAAGGGGGCCGACAAACTGAAGCTTTCTTT.